A single sample gave rise to the 20 T cell receptor beta chains below, sequenced in a study of T cell repertoires in cytomegalovirus infection. TCRdb re-derived calls from the reads in MiXCR, one entry per CDR3 protein. Of about 110,000 distinct CDR3 sequences in the sample, roughly 40% were seen once. For these TCRs, the target antigens are not known. Sequences were derived from CD8+ T cells from cultured PBMCs, sampled from culture after CMV antigen stimulation. The receptor set was obtained from a human donor in good health (CMV status not recorded). Some clones in this sample may be carry-over from other donors' samples.

This sequence joins TRBV5-4 and TRBJ2-5; 10 bases agree with TRBD2. The CDR3 length is 16 residues. Unmatched junction bases numbered 5, after V lost 3 bases and J lost 0 bases. Looked up from germline, CDR1 is SGHNT and CDR2 is YYREEE (reference sequence). CDR3 amino acids: CASSSGLAANQETQYF. In DNA form, the CDR3 reads TGTGCCAGCAGCTCCGGACTAGCGGCGAACCAAGAGACCCAGTACTTC. Complete variable domain (other parts from reference TRBV5-4 and TRBJ2-5): ETGVTQSPTHLIKTRGQQVTLRCSSQSGHNTVSWYQQALGQGPQFIFQYYREEENGRGNFPPRFSGLQFPNYSSELNVNALELDDSALYLCASSSGLAANQETQYFGPGTRLLVL.

This chain uses TRBV13 with TRBJ2-7, with TRBD1 as a possible D gene (8 bases). Germline V CDR1 and CDR2: PRHDT, FYEKMQ (reference sequence). The CDR3 is made up of 15 amino acids. The V and J ends lost 5 bases and 1 base respectively, with 15 bases between them. The CDR3 DNA follows: TGTGCCAGCAGCCTACAGGGGGGGACTTCCTACGAGCAGTACTTC. Translating gives CASSLQGGTSYEQYF.

This clonotype was detected only a few times. The chain combines TRBV5-6 with TRBJ1-6; D unresolved. Trimming took off 2 bases at V and 10 bases at J, with 13 bases between the two ends. Germline CDR1 reads SGHDT; CDR2 reads YYEEEE. The CDR3 sequence is 14 residues long. DNA for the CDR3: TGTGCCAGCAGCTTTGGCGGGATGGGATCACCCCTCCACTTT. It encodes CASSFGGMGSPLHF.

The chain carries TRBV18 and TRBJ1-2; 7 nucleotides align to TRBD1. With 6 bases clipped from V and 6 bases from J, the junction kept 4 bases outside the gene matches. CDR1 KGHSH and CDR2 LQKENI come from the germline V gene. This CDR3 is 12 amino acids long. As DNA, the CDR3 is TGTGCCAGCTCTACAACAGGGGATGGCTACACCTTC. Translation gives CASSTTGDGYTF. The full variable domain, its missing parts supplied by reference TRBV18 and TRBJ1-2, is NAGVMQNPRHLVRRRGQEARLRCSPMKGHSHVYWYRQLPEEGLKFMVYLQKENIIDESGMPKERFSAEFPKEGPSILRIQQVVRGDSAAYFCASSTTGDGYTFGSGTRLTVV.

This clonotype showed up many times. This sequence joins TRBV7-2 and TRBJ2-4; TRBD2 is a possible D gene (6 bases). Between the trimmed V and J ends, which lost 5 bases and 0 bases, there was a span of 20 bases. Germline values: CDR1 SGHTA, CDR2 FQGNSA. The CDR3 is 18 residues long. In DNA, the CDR3 is TGTGCCAGCAGCCCGGAAAATTTCTACGGGGGAGCCAAAAACATTCAGTACTTC. Its protein product is CASSPENFYGGAKNIQYF. Full variable domain (rest looked up from reference TRBV7-2 and TRBJ2-4): GAGVSQSPSNKVTEKGKDVELRCDPISGHTALYWYRQSLGQGLEFLIYFQGNSAPDKSGLPSDRFSAERTGGSVSTLTIQRTQQEDSAVYLCASSPENFYGGAKNIQYFGAGTRLSVL.

Comments on this clonotype: The junction and the germline gene differ at one end; a read error may be behind it. The chain uses TRBV7-2 and TRBJ2-5; a weak D match, TRBD2 (7 bases). Germline CDR1 reads SGHTA; CDR2 reads FQGNSA. This CDR3 is built from 16 residues. The CDR3 nucleotides are TGTGCCAGCAGTTTAGGGGGGGGGGCCCTCCAAGAGACCCAGTACTTC. It codes for CASSLGGGALQETQYF.

Only a few counts were recorded for this clonotype. This chain uses TRBV11-1 with TRBJ2-5; 7 bases align to TRBD1. J was trimmed by 2 bases and V by 5 bases; bases with no gene match: 8. Germline CDR1 and CDR2: SGHAT and FQDESV (reference sequence). This CDR3 spans 15 amino acids. The CDR3 sequence: CASSPVGTAQETQYF. The CDR3, as DNA: TGTGCCAGCAGCCCCGTGGGGACAGCACAAGAGACCCAGTACTTC.

The table lists this clonotype with many counts. The chain combines TRBV25-1 with TRBJ1-2, with D maybe TRBD1 (5 bases). The ends were cut back, 7 bases at V and 5 bases at J, with 14 bases in the middle. This CDR3 is built from 13 residues. CDR1 and CDR2 from the germline V gene are MGHDK and SYGVNS. The CDR3 nucleotides read TGTGCCAGCATGTCGACGGGGCTGTATGGCTACACCTTC. Amino acid sequence: CASMSTGLYGYTF.

This clonotype was seen more than once but under ten times. The chain employs TRBV7-9 and TRBJ2-3; D remains ambiguous. V lost 2 bases to trimming and J lost 4 bases, with 16 bases between them. The CDR3 totals 16 residues. Germline assignment: CDR1 SEHNR and CDR2 FQNEAQ (reference sequence). The CDR3 here is CASSLNSHDIADTQYF. The CDR3 nucleotides are TGTGCCAGCAGCTTAAACTCCCACGATATAGCAGATACGCAGTATTTT.

This clonotype appeared a few times. V gene TRBV28 combines with J gene TRBJ2-2; D might be TRBD2 (6 bases). Between the trimmed V and J ends, which lost 3 bases and 3 bases, there was a span of 11 bases. The length of the CDR3 is 15 residues. Germline-derived CDR1 and CDR2 are MDHEN and SYDVKM. CDR3 amino acids: CASSFWGGDTGELFF. The CDR3 region has the DNA TGTGCCAGCAGTTTTTGGGGAGGTGACACCGGGGAGCTGTTTTTT. Supplemented by reference TRBV28 and TRBJ2-2, the full variable domain reads DVKVTQSSRYLVKRTGEKVFLECVQDMDHENMFWYRQDPGLGLRLIYFSYDVKMKEKGDIPEGYSVSREKKERFSLILESASTNQTSMYLCASSFWGGDTGELFFGEGSRLTVL.

The CDR3 is CAPVEGNTIYF. The DNA of the CDR3 is TGTGCCCCGGTCGAAGGAAACACCATATATTTT. The chain recombines TRBV7-9 with TRBJ1-3, with D hard to call. The CDR3 length is 11 residues. Looked up from germline, CDR1 is SEHNR and CDR2 is FQNEAQ (reference sequence). V gave up 11 bases and J gave up 4 bases, with 9 bases separating them.

A few counts support this clonotype. The chain combines TRBV24-1 with TRBJ1-2; possible D gene TRBD1, 5 bases. V was trimmed by 4 bases and J by 3 bases, leaving 11 bases between them. This CDR3 has 14 amino acids. Germline-derived CDR1 and CDR2 are KGHDR and SFDVKD. CDR3 sequence: CATSDPSRDYGYTF. CDR3 DNA sequence: TGTGCCACCAGTGACCCGTCCAGGGACTATGGCTACACCTTC.

The V call is TRBV29-1, the J call TRBJ2-7; D is possibly TRBD1 or TRBD2 (6 bases each). Germline V gene lookup returns CDR1 SQVTM and CDR2 ANQGSEA. CDR3 length equals 14 residues. V lost 7 bases and J 0 bases, leaving 16 bases between the germline ends. Here the CDR3 reads CSALGGRGSYEQYF. The CDR3 nucleotides are TGCAGCGCCCTGGGAGGCAGGGGCTCCTACGAGCAGTACTTC.

This chain links TRBV12-3 or TRBV12-4 with TRBJ2-1; 9 bases map to TRBD2. Trimming at V came to 2 bases and at J to 7 bases, leaving 6 bases not matched to a gene. The CDR3 has 15 residues. The DNA for the CDR3 is TGTGCCAGCAGTTTACGACTAGCGGTGGGAAATGAGCAGTTCTTC. Its translation: CASSLRLAVGNEQFF.

As for this clonotype: An end of the junction differs from the germline gene, which may be a read error. V usage is TRBV27 and J usage is TRBJ2-7; possibly TRBD1 for D (6 bases). This CDR3 spans 13 amino acids. CDR1 MNHEY and CDR2 SMNVEV come from the germline V gene (reference sequence). CDR3 sequence (DNA): TGTGCCAGTAGTTACGGGACAACCTACGAGCAGTACTTC. It codes for CASSYGTTYEQYF.

The rearrangement joins TRBV28 to TRBJ1-6, with D possibly TRBD1 on 5 matching bases. Looked up from germline, CDR1 is MDHEN and CDR2 is SYDVKM. The V end lost 6 bases, the J end lost 9 bases, and 15 bases lay between the germline ends. CDR3 length: 14 residues. CDR3 bases: TGTGCCAGCAGCGCGGGACCTATCCCTTCACCCCTCCACTTT. Protein product: CASSAGPIPSPLHF.

This chain links TRBV12-3 or TRBV12-4 with TRBJ2-1; TRBD1 matches at 7 bases. Losses at the gene ends were 6 bases for V and 8 bases for J; bases not matched to a gene: 7. The CDR3 is 13 residues long. As DNA, the CDR3 is TGTGCCAGCAGCCAACGACAGGGCTATGAGCAGTTCTTC. The encoded protein is CASSQRQGYEQFF.

The V call is TRBV7-3, the J call TRBJ2-5; D is ambiguous. CDR1 SGHTA and CDR2 FQGTGA come from the germline V gene. The CDR3 consists of 16 residues. The V end was cut by 1 base, the J end by 0 bases, with 12 bases between. The CDR3 nucleotides are TGTGCCAGCAGCTTAAACGGGTGGCAGCACCAAGAGACCCAGTACTTC. Translation: CASSLNGWQHQETQYF.

The chain links TRBV2 to TRBJ1-5; no reliable D call. CDR1 and CDR2 from the germline V gene are SNHLY and FYNNEI. The CDR3 loop spans 14 amino acids. V dropped 8 bases and J dropped 4 bases, with 15 bases sitting between them. CDR3 in amino acids: CASGPSLTNQPQHF. DNA of the CDR3: TGTGCCAGCGGTCCTAGCCTGACAAATCAGCCCCAGCATTTT.

The chain is built from TRBV4-1 and TRBJ1-5; D gene uncertain. Deletions cut 0 bases from V and 1 base from J, with 7 bases between. Germline CDR1 MGHRA, CDR2 YSYEKL. The CDR3 contains 15 residues. The CDR3 reads CASSQDPWSNQPQHF. CDR3 sequence (DNA): TGCGCCAGCAGCCAAGATCCGTGGAGCAATCAGCCCCAGCATTTT.